The 5 T cell receptor beta chains below come from one sample, sequenced in a study of technical replicates of blood from a handful of donors. Method: immunoSEQ multiplex PCR; TCRdb's copy keeps in-frame clones and lacks some. The sample gives about 82,000 clones, around 96% of which show up once; 0.37% is in the top ten. Sequencing used T cells isolated from PBMCs. These receptors all come from a human donor in good health.

The V and J genes are TRBV7-2 and TRBJ2-1, with 15 bases aligning to TRBD2. Germline V gene sequence: CDR1 SGHTA, CDR2 FQGNSA. With V trimmed by 1 base and J by 5 bases, 6 bases remained unmatched. This CDR3 has 18 amino acids. CDR3 residues: CASSLGTSGRAVDNEQFF. In nucleotides, the CDR3 is TGTGCCAGCAGCTTAGGGACTAGCGGGAGGGCCGTGGACAATGAGCAGTTCTTC.

The gene calls are TRBV29-1 and TRBJ2-5; tentatively, D is TRBD2 (5 bases). The ends were cut back, 4 bases at V and 5 bases at J, with 14 bases in the middle. The germline gives CDR1 SQVTM, CDR2 ANQGSEA. This CDR3 is built from 13 residues. In DNA form, the CDR3 reads TGCAGCGTTGGTGAAAGTACGGGGGAGACCCAGTACTTC. It translates to CSVGESTGETQYF.

The chain uses TRBV27 and TRBJ1-1; 8 bases match TRBD1. Trimming took 2 bases from V and 4 from J; bases not matched to a gene: 15. The CDR3 extends over 18 amino acids. Germline V lookup: CDR1 MNHEY, CDR2 SMNVEV (reference sequence). CDR3 DNA: TGTGCCAGCAGTTTAAGACAGGGGACGGTAAGCCGGGGCACTGAAGCTTTCTTT. Translating gives CASSLRQGTVSRGTEAFF.

The gene calls are TRBV10-1 and TRBJ1-1; 9 bases align to TRBD1. Germline CDR1 is WNHNN and CDR2 is SYGVQD (reference sequence). The V gene end was trimmed by 10 bases and the J gene end by 3 bases; junction bases not matched to a gene: 6. The CDR3 consists of 13 residues. CDR3 amino acids: CATKQGADTEAFF. The CDR3 coding sequence is TGCGCCACCAAACAGGGGGCAGACACTGAAGCTTTCTTT.

V and J are TRBV19 and TRBJ1-1, with no clear D. The CDR3 totals 15 residues. Per germline, CDR1 LNHDA and CDR2 SQIVND (reference sequence). The ends were cut back, 5 bases at V and 6 bases at J, with 19 bases in the middle. The CDR3 bases are TGTGCCAGTAGTCTCCACCTCTCAGCGATCGCTGAAGCTTTCTTT. Amino acids: CASSLHLSAIAEAFF.